Here is one T cell receptor beta chain with its context. What it binds is not known. Repertoires were generated with immunoSEQ multiplex PCR, while TCRdb's copy carries only in-frame clones and drops some. The table shows about 130,000 clones, with roughly 90% occurring only once. The sample comes from a study of T cell responses to AZD1222 COVID-19 vaccine. Whole-study findings and limits: It should be noted that donors were predominantly white British and more often female, and clonal diversity was possibly underestimated. Only a handful of individuals given AZD1222 were seropositive at baseline.

Germline CDR1 and CDR2: SGDLS and YYNGEE. Trimming removed 0 bases from V and 2 bases from J; junction bases left unmatched: 3. The CDR3 runs to 15 residues. This specimen was peripheral blood, taken on day 0 of AZD1222 vaccination. The origin of this receptor is an adult in good health. V is TRBV9 and J is TRBJ2-7, with TRBD2 matching 9 bases. The CDR3 here is CASSVEASGAYEQYF. In DNA form, the CDR3 reads TGTGCCAGCAGCGTAGAGGCTAGCGGGGCCTACGAGCAGTACTTC.